The clone carrying this T cell receptor beta chain was detected many times. Its specificity is unknown. CDR1 is SGHRS and CDR2 is YFSETQ in the germline V gene. The CDR3 runs 13 residues. Trimming took off 0 bases at V and 3 bases at J, with 7 bases between the two ends. The entry originates in a study of post-analysis software for immune sequencing data. About the study: Both relapsing-remitting and secondary progressive multiple sclerosis featured among the disease courses, as did progressive-relapsing multiple sclerosis.

Tagging with unique molecular identifiers was a feature of the TCR beta cDNA libraries. The yield from roughly 1 to 10 million T cells was around 500,000 cDNA molecules in total. One entry per CDR3 protein results from TCRdb running MiXCR on the PCR reads. In the table there are about 200,000 distinct CDR3 sequences, 25% to 30% of which are singletons. General study points: By F measure, strong co-clustering occurred among samples prepared in the same batch. A handful of TRBV segments were significantly more frequent in patients than in controls. TRBV5-6, TRBV5-1 and TRBV20-1 were among these segments.

Sequencing was carried out using blood. This TCR derives from a girl between 2 and 17 years old with multiple sclerosis. V is TRBV5-1 and J is TRBJ2-7; the D is unclear. The CDR3 spells CASSLEANYEQYF. CDR3 in DNA: TGCGCCAGCAGCTTGGAGGCAAACTACGAGCAGTACTTC. The entire variable domain, with the rest obtained from reference TRBV5-1 and TRBJ2-7, is as follows: KAGVTQTPRYLIKTRGQQVTLSCSPISGHRSVSWYQQTPGQGLQFLFEYFSETQRNKGNFPGRFSGRQFSNSRSEMNVSTLELGDSALYLCASSLEANYEQYFGPGTRLTVT.